These 11 T cell receptor beta chains were sequenced from one sample in a study of identical twins. Via MiXCR, TCRdb re-called the 5' RACE reads, giving one row per CDR3 protein. The sample consists of 430,000 or so distinct CDR3 sequences, roughly 26% of them appearing once. This sample also belongs to another study, concerning T cells expressing NK-cell markers.

The material sequenced was CD4+ T cells sorted from blood. Receptor source: a woman aged 18-29 years in good health.

This clonotype was counted a few times. J is TRBJ2-1 and V is TRBV20-1; D remains unclear. This CDR3 comprises 15 residues. Germline lookup yields CDR1 DFQATT and CDR2 SNEGSKA (reference sequence). V gave up 0 bases and J gave up 0 bases, with 9 bases separating them. DNA for the CDR3: TGCAGTGCTAGAGATTTCGGACGCTCCTACAATGAGCAGTTCTTC. Amino acids: CSARDFGRSYNEQFF.

The chain carries TRBV5-5 and TRBJ2-7; no firm D call. Germline CDR1 reads SGHKS; CDR2 reads YYEKEE (reference sequence). V dropped 4 bases and J dropped 4 bases, with 12 bases sitting between them. The CDR3 is 13 residues long. CDR3 residues: CASSVGALYEQYF. The CDR3 DNA is TGTGCCAGCAGCGTCGGAGCCCTTTACGAGCAGTACTTC.

The rearrangement joins TRBV20-1 to TRBJ2-5; 7 bases are a match to TRBD2. The junction had 1 base not matched to a gene; V was cut back by 3 bases and J by 0 bases. In germline, CDR1 is DFQATT, CDR2 SNEGSKA (reference sequence). CDR3 length: 13 residues. The CDR3 region is CSASRGDQETQYF. Written as DNA, the CDR3 is TGCAGTGCTAGTCGGGGGGACCAAGAGACCCAGTACTTC.

This clonotype was seen repeatedly, ten times or more. V is TRBV27 and J is TRBJ2-3; a possible D gene is TRBD2 (6 bases). V lost 3 bases to trimming and J lost 0 bases, with 7 bases between them. In germline, CDR1 is MNHEY, CDR2 SMNVEV (reference sequence). CDR3 size: 14 residues. This chain's CDR3 is CASSLRDSTDTQYF. The CDR3 nucleotides are TGTGCCAGCAGTTTGCGGGACAGCACAGATACGCAGTATTTT.

The CDR3 reads CASRTGQGMAGELFF. CDR3 DNA sequence: TGTGCCAGTAGGACAGGACAGGGAATGGCCGGGGAGCTGTTTTTT. The chain couples TRBV19 to TRBJ2-2; TRBD1 matches at 8 bases. The CDR3 has 15 amino acids. Germline values: CDR1 LNHDA, CDR2 SQIVND (reference sequence). V lost 6 bases and J lost 6; bases outside the gene matches: 9.

This clonotype was picked up a small number of times. V gene TRBV7-2 combines with J gene TRBJ2-7; TRBD2 matches 12 bases. This CDR3 is built from 16 residues. V shed 5 bases and J 3 bases; nucleotides not matched to a gene: 8. Germline-derived CDR1 and CDR2 are SGHTA and FQGNSA. The CDR3 region is CASSQTLAGGFYEQYF. DNA for the CDR3: TGTGCCAGCAGCCAGACACTAGCGGGAGGCTTCTACGAGCAGTACTTC.

This clonotype came up many times. The gene calls are TRBV6-2 or TRBV6-3 and TRBJ2-1, with D tentatively TRBD2 (5 bases). Per germline, CDR1 MNHEY and CDR2 SVGEGT. Trimming removed 7 bases at V and 0 bases at J, with 13 bases between. The CDR3 is 15 residues long. CDR3 nucleotides: TGTGCCAGCAACGAGCGGCAAAGCTCCTACAATGAGCAGTTCTTC. Amino acid sequence: CASNERQSSYNEQFF.

The chain couples TRBV20-1 to TRBJ2-5; D possibly corresponds to TRBD2 (5 bases). The V end lost 1 base, the J end lost 5 bases, and 8 bases lay between the germline ends. The germline V gene has CDR1 DFQATT and CDR2 SNEGSKA (reference sequence). The CDR3 loop spans 12 amino acids. Here the CDR3 reads CSARGTGETQYF. DNA for the CDR3: TGCAGTGCTAGAGGGACGGGGGAGACCCAGTACTTC.

This chain uses TRBV11-2 with TRBJ2-2, with unresolved D. With 5 bases removed from V and 4 bases from J, the gap between germline ends came to 23 bases. Germline V lookup: CDR1 SGHAT, CDR2 FQNNGV. CDR3 length equals 18 residues. CDR3 nucleotides: TGTGCCAGCAGCCGGGCCGGCGTAGGAACAACCTTCACCGGGGAGCTGTTTTTT. This gives the protein CASSRAGVGTTFTGELFF. The complete variable domain, with remaining parts taken from reference TRBV11-2 and TRBJ2-2, reads EAGVAQSPRYKIIEKRQSVAFWCNPISGHATLYWYQQILGQGPKLLIQFQNNGVVDDSQLPKDRFSAERLKGVDSTLKIQPAKLEDSAVYLCASSRAGVGTTFTGELFFGEGSRLTVL.

Only a few counts were recorded for this clonotype. The V and J genes are TRBV29-1 and TRBJ2-7; the D gene is possibly TRBD1 (5 bases). The length of the CDR3 is 16 residues. Germline V gives CDR1 SQVTM, CDR2 ANQGSEA. V shed 0 bases and J shed 1 base, with 16 bases lying between them. The CDR3 reads CSVEDTGQGASYEQYF. CDR3 bases: TGCAGCGTTGAAGATACGGGTCAAGGGGCGTCCTACGAGCAGTACTTC.

This rearrangement joins TRBV7-8 to TRBJ1-5; D is uncertain. V was trimmed by 1 base and J by 6 bases, leaving 10 bases between them. The CDR3 consists of 14 residues. Per germline, CDR1 SGHVS and CDR2 FQNEAQ. The CDR3 nucleotides are TGTGCCAGCAGCTTAGGGGCCAGGAGTCAGCCCCAGCATTTT. Amino acids: CASSLGARSQPQHF.